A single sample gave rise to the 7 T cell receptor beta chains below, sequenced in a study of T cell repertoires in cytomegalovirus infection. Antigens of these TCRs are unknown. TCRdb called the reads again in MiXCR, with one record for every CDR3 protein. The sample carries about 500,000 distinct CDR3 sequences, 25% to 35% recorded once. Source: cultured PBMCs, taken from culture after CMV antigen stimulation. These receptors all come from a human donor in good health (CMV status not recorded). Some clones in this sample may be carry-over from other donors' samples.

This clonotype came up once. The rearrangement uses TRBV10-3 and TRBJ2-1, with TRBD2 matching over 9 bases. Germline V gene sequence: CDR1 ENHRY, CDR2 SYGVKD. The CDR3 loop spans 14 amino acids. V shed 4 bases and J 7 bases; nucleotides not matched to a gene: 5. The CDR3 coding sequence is TGTGCCATCAGTGCGCTAGCGGGATTGAATGAGCAGTTCTTC. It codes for CAISALAGLNEQFF.

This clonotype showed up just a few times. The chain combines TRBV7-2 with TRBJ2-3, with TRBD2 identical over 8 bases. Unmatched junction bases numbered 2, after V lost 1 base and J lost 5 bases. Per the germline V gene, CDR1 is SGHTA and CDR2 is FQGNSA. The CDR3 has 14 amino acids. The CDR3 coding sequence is TGTGCCAGCAGCTTAGTAGCGGGAAGAGATACGCAGTATTTT. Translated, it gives CASSLVAGRDTQYF.

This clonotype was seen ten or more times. The chain's CDR3 is CSALPPGEGSTEAFF. CDR3 in DNA: TGCAGTGCTCTACCCCCTGGAGAGGGATCCACTGAAGCTTTCTTT. The chain combines TRBV20-1 with TRBJ1-1; unclear D gene. V was shortened by 5 bases and J by 4 bases, with 20 bases between the two germline ends. The germline V gene has CDR1 DFQATT and CDR2 SNEGSKA (reference sequence). This CDR3 is built from 15 residues.

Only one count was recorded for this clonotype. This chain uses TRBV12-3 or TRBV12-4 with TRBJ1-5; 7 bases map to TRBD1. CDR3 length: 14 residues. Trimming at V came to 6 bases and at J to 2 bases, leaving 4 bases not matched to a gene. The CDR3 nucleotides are TGTGCCAGCAGCGACACAGGGGGCAATCAGCCCCAGCATTTT. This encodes CASSDTGGNQPQHF.

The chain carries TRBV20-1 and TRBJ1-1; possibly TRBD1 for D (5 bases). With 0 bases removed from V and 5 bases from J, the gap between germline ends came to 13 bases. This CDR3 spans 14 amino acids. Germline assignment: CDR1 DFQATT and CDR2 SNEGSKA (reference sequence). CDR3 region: CSAREWGIETEAFF. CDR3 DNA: TGCAGTGCTAGAGAATGGGGGATCGAAACTGAAGCTTTCTTT.

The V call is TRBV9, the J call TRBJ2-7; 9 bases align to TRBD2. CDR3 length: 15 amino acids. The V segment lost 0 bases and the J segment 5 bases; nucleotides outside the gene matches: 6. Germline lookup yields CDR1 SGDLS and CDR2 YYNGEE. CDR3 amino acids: CASSVAPGTSNEQYF. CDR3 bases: TGTGCCAGCAGCGTAGCCCCCGGGACTAGCAACGAGCAGTACTTC.

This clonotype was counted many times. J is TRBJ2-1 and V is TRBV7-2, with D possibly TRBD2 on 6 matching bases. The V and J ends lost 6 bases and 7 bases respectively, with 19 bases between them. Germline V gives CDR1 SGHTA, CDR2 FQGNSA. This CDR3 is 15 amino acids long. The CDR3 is CASSPGVHWGNEQFF. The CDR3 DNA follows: TGTGCCAGCAGTCCGGGAGTCCACTGGGGGAATGAGCAGTTCTTC.